These 22 T cell receptor beta chains were all obtained from the same sample, sequenced in a study of OX40 agonist ivuxolimab in advanced cancers. Only in-frame clones appear in the TCRdb table, and some are missing; sequencing was by immunoSEQ multiplex PCR. Seen here are around 100,000 clones, around nine tenths observed once, and the top ten hold roughly 2.5%. Sequencing used CD4+ or CD8+ T cells sorted from blood, obtained in a trial of the OX40 agonist ivuxolimab. The receptors derive from an adult with an advanced solid tumor such as melanoma, head and neck, liver or kidney cancer.

This chain uses TRBV28 with TRBJ1-2; 9 positions match TRBD1. Germline V lookup: CDR1 MDHEN, CDR2 SYDVKM. V lost 10 bases, J lost 5 bases, and 5 bases stayed unmatched. The CDR3 has 12 amino acids. DNA for the CDR3: TGTGCCACCGGACAGGGGAGATATGGCTACACCTTC. Its translation: CATGQGRYGYTF.

The chain links TRBV30 to TRBJ2-2, with 9 positions matching TRBD1. The CDR3 length is 13 residues. After removal of 4 bases from V and 7 bases from J, the junction contained 4 bases not matched to a gene. Per germline, CDR1 GTSNPN and CDR2 SVGIG (reference sequence). The CDR3 bases are TGTGCCTGGAAGGGACAGGGTAGCGGGGAGCTGTTTTTT. Amino acid sequence: CAWKGQGSGELFF. Full variable domain (rest looked up from reference TRBV30 and TRBJ2-2): SQTIHQWPATLVQPVGSPLSLECTVEGTSNPNLYWYRQAAGRGLQLLFYSVGIGQISSEVPQNLSASRPQDRQFILSSKKLLLSDSGFYLCAWKGQGSGELFFGEGSRLTVL.

Only one count was recorded for this clone. The chain uses TRBV2 and TRBJ2-2, with 8 positions matching TRBD1. Germline CDR1 SNHLY, CDR2 FYNNEI. After removal of 0 bases from V and 6 bases from J, the junction contained 3 bases not matched to a gene. The CDR3 spans 15 residues. CDR3 DNA sequence: TGTGCCAGCAGTGAAGCGCAGGGGGCTGCCGGGGAGCTGTTTTTT. This sequence encodes CASSEAQGAAGELFF.

This chain uses TRBV7-8 with TRBJ2-5; D is possibly TRBD1 (6 bases). Trimming took off 5 bases at V and 1 base at J, with 14 bases between the two ends. Germline V lookup: CDR1 SGHVS, CDR2 FQNEAQ. This CDR3 region has 15 residues. The CDR3 DNA follows: TGTGCCAGCAGCCCCGCCGAGGGGGTCCAAGAGACCCAGTACTTC. It is translated as CASSPAEGVQETQYF.

The chain carries TRBV5-1 and TRBJ2-7; TRBD1 aligns across 9 bases. Germline CDR1 and CDR2: SGHRS and YFSETQ. V trimming: 2 bases; J trimming: 3 bases; junction bases outside the gene matches: 3. This CDR3 is 14 amino acids long. The CDR3 nucleotides are TGCGCCAGCAGCTTACCGGGACAGGGCTACGAGCAGTACTTC. It is translated as CASSLPGQGYEQYF.

The chain has TRBV7-3 and TRBJ2-7, with 9 bases aligning to TRBD1. The CDR3 runs 15 residues. The V and J ends lost 3 bases and 3 bases, in that order; junction bases with no gene match: 6. CDR1 is SGHTA and CDR2 is FQGTGA in the germline V gene. The CDR3 sequence is CASSFTPGQGYEQYF. The CDR3 region has the DNA TGTGCCAGCAGCTTTACACCGGGACAGGGCTACGAGCAGTACTTC.

The chain combines TRBV28 with TRBJ1-1, with D tentatively TRBD1 (5 bases). Germline CDR1 is MDHEN and CDR2 is SYDVKM. V lost 4 bases and J 4 bases, leaving 13 bases between the germline ends. CDR3 length: 14 residues. The CDR3 sequence: CASSWRAGGTEAFF. CDR3 DNA sequence: TGTGCCAGCAGTTGGAGAGCCGGGGGCACTGAAGCTTTCTTT.

DNA for the CDR3: TGTGCCAGCTGGGCGGCGGGGGCCCACGAGCAGTACTTC. Protein product: CASWAAGAHEQYF. V gene TRBV6-1 combines with J gene TRBJ2-7; D may be TRBD2 (7 bases). V was trimmed by 8 bases and J by 5 bases, leaving 16 bases between them. This CDR3 is built from 13 residues. Germline CDR1 reads MNHNS; CDR2 reads SASEGT.

The rearrangement joins TRBV23-1 to TRBJ1-2, with D perhaps TRBD1 (6 bases). TRBV23-1 is known as an ORF, though its function is uncertain. This CDR3 is 14 amino acids long. Trimming pared 5 bases from V and 2 bases from J, leaving 12 bases between. The CDR3 DNA sequence: TGCGCCAGCAGTAAGGACAGATACAACTATGGCTACACCTTC. Translating it yields CASSKDRYNYGYTF.

V is TRBV2 and J is TRBJ2-7, with TRBD2 as a possible D gene (7 bases). CDR1 and CDR2 from the germline V gene are SNHLY and FYNNEI. CDR3 length: 16 amino acids. The germline V and J ends were trimmed by 7 bases and 7 bases, with 26 bases remaining between them. This CDR3 reads CASTEAGPTGGYEQYF. CDR3 DNA: TGTGCCAGCACTGAGGCAGGGCCTACGGGGGGCTATGAGCAGTACTTC.

V usage is TRBV18 and J usage is TRBJ2-3; no reliable D call. Trimming stripped 8 bases from V and 0 bases from J, with 9 bases between. The CDR3 loop spans 13 amino acids. Germline values: CDR1 KGHSH, CDR2 LQKENI. The CDR3 reads CASKSPSTDTQYF. For the CDR3, the DNA is TGTGCCAGCAAGTCTCCTAGCACAGATACGCAGTATTTT.

This chain joins TRBV6-5 and TRBJ2-7; TRBD2 matches 8 bases. V gave up 8 bases and J gave up 2 bases; unmatched junction bases: 5. The CDR3 has 13 residues. CDR1 MNHEY and CDR2 SVGAGI come from the germline V gene. CDR3 residues: CASSAGVAYEQYF. CDR3 DNA: TGTGCCAGCTCAGCGGGGGTGGCCTACGAGCAGTACTTC.

The chain uses TRBV6-5 and TRBJ1-4, with TRBD1 as a possible D gene (5 bases). The CDR3 is 14 amino acids. Deletions cut 5 bases from V and 4 bases from J, with 11 bases between. CDR1 and CDR2 from the germline V gene are MNHEY and SVGAGI. As DNA, the CDR3 is TGTGCCAGCAGTGAAACAGGCGATAATGAAAAACTGTTTTTT. Translating gives CASSETGDNEKLFF.

The CDR3 region has the DNA TGTGCCAGCAGCTTGAGCGGTGTGAATCAGCCCCAGCATTTT. Translated, it gives CASSLSGVNQPQHF. The chain links TRBV6-5 to TRBJ1-5; unclear D gene. Germline values: CDR1 MNHEY, CDR2 SVGAGI. V lost 6 bases and J lost 4, with 13 bases in between. This CDR3 spans 14 amino acids.

The chain carries TRBV7-2 and TRBJ1-4; D unresolved. This CDR3 is 16 amino acids long. Germline V gene lookup returns CDR1 SGHTA and CDR2 FQGNSA. V shed 1 base and J shed 0 bases, with 9 bases lying between them. The CDR3 DNA is TGTGCCAGCAGCTTAGTGGCCCGTACAACTAATGAAAAACTGTTTTTT. It translates to CASSLVARTTNEKLFF.

The V call is TRBV10-3, the J call TRBJ1-2, with 7 nucleotides matching TRBD1. With V trimmed by 8 bases and J by 8 bases, 5 bases remained unmatched. The CDR3 has 11 amino acids. Germline lookup yields CDR1 ENHRY and CDR2 SYGVKD. CDR3 residues: CAIWDRDGYTF. DNA of the CDR3: TGTGCCATCTGGGACAGAGACGGCTACACCTTC.

With respect to this clone: The junction does not match germline at one end; this may be a read error. The chain joins TRBV7-7 to TRBJ2-1, with a weak D call TRBD1 (5 bases). Germline V gene sequence: CDR1 SSHAT, CDR2 FNYEAQ (reference sequence). This CDR3 has 13 residues. CDR3 residues: CASSLTEPSEQFF. The CDR3 region has the DNA TGTGCTAGCAGCTTGACAGAGCCTTCTGAGCAGTTCTTC. Filled out from reference TRBV7-7 and TRBJ2-1, the complete variable domain reads GAGVSQSPRYKVTKRGQDVTLRCDPISSHATLYWYQQALGQGPEFLTYFNYEAQPDKSGLPSDRFSAERPEGSISTLTIQRTEQRDSAMYRCASSLTEPSEQFFGPGTRLTVL.

The rearrangement links TRBV23-1 to TRBJ1-5, with D tentatively TRBD1 (6 bases). TRBV23-1 is filed as an ORF, its function uncertain. The V end was cut by 8 bases, the J end by 1 base, with 15 bases between. The CDR3 runs to 15 residues. CDR3 protein: CASGSQGTSNQPQHF. CDR3 sequence (DNA): TGCGCCAGCGGGTCACAGGGTACGAGCAATCAGCCCCAGCATTTT.

The gene calls are TRBV5-4 and TRBJ2-1; 10 nucleotides align to TRBD1. The CDR3 contains 18 residues. Germline V gene data show CDR1 as SGHNT and CDR2 as YYREEE (reference sequence). V shed 6 bases and J 3 bases; nucleotides not matched to a gene: 15. CDR3 sequence reads: CASIPNLGRTGGYNEQFF. Here the CDR3 DNA reads TGTGCCAGCATACCAAACCTCGGCCGGACAGGGGGCTACAATGAGCAGTTCTTC.

The CDR3 is CASSSTSGLISYNEQFF. DNA for the CDR3: TGTGCCAGCAGCTCCACTAGCGGGCTTATCTCCTACAATGAGCAGTTCTTC. The chain couples TRBV27 to TRBJ2-1, with 9 bases aligning to TRBD2. Germline CDR1 is MNHEY and CDR2 is SMNVEV (reference sequence). J gave up 0 bases and V 6 bases, and 9 bases lay outside the gene matches. The CDR3 extends over 17 amino acids.

The chain couples TRBV5-1 to TRBJ2-7, with D unresolved. Germline V gives CDR1 SGHRS, CDR2 YFSETQ. Trimming shortened V by 0 bases and J by 7 bases, and 11 bases separated the two germline ends. The CDR3 spans 13 residues. The DNA of the CDR3 is TGCGCCAGCAGCTTGGGCGTCCAGAGGGAGCAGTACTTC. Protein sequence: CASSLGVQREQYF.

The V call is TRBV5-1, the J call TRBJ2-7; 9 nucleotides agree with TRBD2. Germline V lookup: CDR1 SGHRS, CDR2 YFSETQ. This CDR3 is built from 14 residues. V shed 4 bases and J 7 bases; nucleotides not matched to a gene: 9. This CDR3 is CASSQASGKEEQYF. The CDR3 coding sequence is TGCGCCAGCAGCCAAGCTAGCGGGAAGGAAGAGCAGTACTTC.